The TCR beta chain described here comes from a study of T cell repertoires in cytomegalovirus infection. V lost 3 bases and J lost 7, with 18 bases in between. The CDR3 loop spans 15 amino acids. The study, taken as a whole, reports: Clonotypes of TCR beta that were HLA-C-restricted and CMV-specific dominated the ex vivo response.

Notes on this clonotype: Its matching antigen is unknown.

TCRdb re-analysed the reads in MiXCR, keeping a single row per CDR3 protein. Counted here are roughly 500,000 distinct CDR3 sequences, 30% to 40% occurring once; the ten biggest clones make up roughly 15%. The source was cultured PBMCs, collected from culture after CMV antigen stimulation. V and J are TRBV12-3 or TRBV12-4 and TRBJ1-2, with D perhaps matching TRBD1 (5 bases). This clonotype was sampled from a human donor in good health (CMV status not recorded). Some clones in this sample may be carry-over from other donors' samples. The CDR3 DNA reads as TGTGCCAGCAGTTTTTCAAGGGGCGCAGGTGGTGGCTACACCTTC. This codes for CASSFSRGAGGGYTF.